This T cell receptor beta chain was sequenced during a study of cytomegalovirus exposure and HLA in healthy donors. Study outcomes and limitations: Most subjects had HLA-A and HLA-B alleles reportedly predicted accurately by TCR beta sequences.

Use of 60 Vbeta and 13 Jbeta primers characterized the PCR. Method: immunoSEQ multiplex PCR; TCRdb's copy keeps in-frame clones and lacks some. Seen here are more than 150,000 clones, less than 90% observed once, and the top ten hold 0.2% to 0.3%. This clone was counted between two and nine times. What it binds is not known. Other DNA sequences from this sample encode an identical CDR3 as well. The trim removed 0 bases at V and 3 bases at J, leaving 0 bases unmatched. The CDR3 has 15 residues. CDR1 is MNHEY, CDR2 SVGAGI, per germline. This clonotype originated in a girl less than two years old in good health and CMV-seronegative. Sequencing was done on a sample of PBMCs. The chain combines TRBV6-5 with TRBJ2-7, with 12 positions matching TRBD2. The CDR3, as DNA: TGTGCCAGCAGTTACTCGACTAGCGGGAGCTACGAGCAGTACTTC. It is translated as CASSYSTSGSYEQYF.